This paragraph covers one TCR beta chain sequence. Individuals drawn from around 25 US areas were roughly 18 to 95 years old. In Cohort 3, a recovered donor had either two negative PCRs, clearance, or symptom resolution. This sample is drawn from a study of blood T cell repertoires in COVID-19. The wider study: Sample material is recorded as cDNA or gDNA derived from T cells, B-cell-depleted T cells, or PBMCs.

This CDR3 has 15 amino acids. V was trimmed by 3 bases and J by 6 bases, leaving 14 bases between them. Germline V gene lookup returns CDR1 LNHDA and CDR2 SQIVND (reference sequence). Methods used by the authors: Estimated nucleated cell counts came from reference gene primer amplification. TCRdb's copy holds only in-frame clones and misses some; the assay was immunoSEQ multiplex PCR. Clonal size and the V and J genes are those of that table, whereas D and trimming came from the DNA. The profile shows 150,000 to 170,000 clones, around four fifths of them singletons. This receptor was identified in a man aged 50 or older who had recovered from COVID-19. The V gene is TRBV19, the J gene TRBJ1-4, with TRBD1 as a possible D gene (6 bases). Sequenced sample: PBMCs or T cells enriched from blood (not recorded which). The CDR3 DNA reads TGTGCCAGTAGTATCCCACAGGGTAGAGATGAAAAACTGTTTTTT. This sequence encodes CASSIPQGRDEKLFF.